The TCR beta chain described here comes from a study of blood T cell repertoires in COVID-19. Study details: COVID-19 samples from acute and convalescent phases originated in the United States, Italy and Spain. PBMCs, B-cell-depleted T cells, or T cells were the source of the cDNA or gDNA that made up the material.

Per the germline V gene, CDR1 is MNHNS and CDR2 is SASEGT. CDR3 length equals 13 residues. Trimming stripped 3 bases from V and 9 bases from J, with 14 bases between. In the authors' workflow: It was from reference gene primer amplification that nucleated cell counts were estimated. Sequenced by immunoSEQ multiplex PCR; TCRdb stores in-frame clones only, minus some. V, J and clone size are those of that table, while D and trimming were read from the DNA. This sample carries about 210,000 clones, 89% of them seen once, and the ten largest clones take 4.5% to 5.5%. J is TRBJ2-5 and V is TRBV6-1; D is unclear. The source is a woman aged 40 to 50 with acute or convalescent COVID-19. The sequenced sample was peripheral blood. The CDR3 bases are TGTGCCAGCAGTGATAACTCGGTTTTGGCCCAGTACTTC. Amino acid sequence: CASSDNSVLAQYF.